These 3 T cell receptor beta chains originate from one sample sequenced in a study of T cell changes during pregnancy in multiple sclerosis. This table comes from immunoSEQ multiplex PCR, and its TCRdb copy is limited to in-frame clones, with some not included. Of over 30,000 clones listed, around nine tenths were seen once; the top ten hold roughly 4%. Material: CD8+ T cells from peripheral blood mononuclear cells, obtained in the third trimester of pregnancy. The receptors here all came from a female donor with multiple sclerosis, enrolled in a pregnancy study.

CDR3 in DNA: TGTGCCAGCAGCTTACTAGGGAGCTCCTACAATGAGCAGTTCTTC. Translated: CASSLLGSSYNEQFF. V is TRBV7-9 and J is TRBJ2-1; tentative D call: TRBD2 (5 bases). Germline CDR1 is SEHNR and CDR2 is FQNEAQ (reference sequence). V was shortened by 2 bases and J by 0 bases, with 8 bases between the two germline ends. This CDR3 is built from 15 residues. The variable domain in full, with the rest retrieved from reference TRBV7-9 and TRBJ2-1, is DTGVSQNPRHKITKRGQNVTFRCDPISEHNRLYWYRQTLGQGPEFLTYFQNEAQLEKSRLLSDRFSAERPKGSFSTLEIQRTEQGDSAMYLCASSLLGSSYNEQFFGPGTRLTVL.

The chain couples TRBV11-2 to TRBJ2-7; 13 nucleotides align to TRBD2. CDR3 length: 16 amino acids. The junction had 3 bases not matched to a gene; V was cut back by 1 base and J by 3 bases. Germline assignment: CDR1 SGHAT and CDR2 FQNNGV. CDR3: CASSLGTSGGGYEQYF. In DNA, the CDR3 is TGTGCCAGCAGCTTAGGGACTAGCGGGGGTGGCTACGAGCAGTACTTC. Complete variable domain (other parts from reference TRBV11-2 and TRBJ2-7): EAGVAQSPRYKIIEKRQSVAFWCNPISGHATLYWYQQILGQGPKLLIQFQNNGVVDDSQLPKDRFSAERLKGVDSTLKIQPAKLEDSAVYLCASSLGTSGGGYEQYFGPGTRLTVT.

V gene TRBV7-3 combines with J gene TRBJ2-3, with 12 bases matching TRBD2. Trimming at V came to 5 bases and at J to 4 bases, leaving 4 bases not matched to a gene. Germline loops: CDR1 SGHTA, CDR2 FQGTGA. The CDR3 extends over 15 amino acids. CDR3 residues: CASSPTSGGSDTQYF. The CDR3 coding sequence is TGTGCCAGCAGCCCCACTAGCGGGGGGTCAGATACGCAGTATTTT. Based on the CDR3 plus reference TRBV7-3 and TRBJ2-3, the full variable domain is GAGVSQTPSNKVTEKGKYVELRCDPISGHTALYWYRQSLGQGPEFLIYFQGTGAADDSGLPNDRFFAVRPEGSVSTLKIQRTERGDSAVYLCASSPTSGGSDTQYFGPGTRLTVL.